Listed below are T cell receptor beta chains from one sample, sequenced in a study of cytomegalovirus exposure and HLA in healthy donors. Profiled with immunoSEQ multiplex PCR; TCRdb holds only in-frame clones, not every one. The table lists 150,000 to 200,000 clones, over 70% of them singletons. Sample: PBMCs. Receptors were obtained from a female donor in good health and CMV-seronegative. Both conserved end residues are part of each CDR3.

v_gene	j_gene	CDR3aa
TRBV7-9	TRBJ1-5	CANEQDRVDLRSNQPQHF
TRBV7-2	TRBJ2-7	CASSSGPWYEQYF
TRBV5-1	TRBJ2-1	CASSPGTGAYNEQFF
TRBV28	TRBJ2-3	CASSGSGRVRDTQYF
TRBV7-3	TRBJ2-7	CASSQGLAGEQYF
TRBV10-3	TRBJ2-7	CAISGSRGDEQYF
TRBV30	TRBJ1-3	CAWRATGGTIYF
TRBV9	TRBJ1-5	CASSPGDRIGQPQHF
TRBV6-5	TRBJ2-5	CASSYSGPETQYF
TRBV29-1	TRBJ2-1	CSVDRQYNEQFF
TRBV28	TRBJ2-5	CASKGGTSGIPGTQYF
TRBV6-1	TRBJ1-5	CASSEGTFNQPQHF
TRBV28	TRBJ2-1	CASSLARTGGYLYNEQFF
TRBV25-1	TRBJ2-1	CASSEWMTSGNYNEQFF
TRBV7-9	TRBJ2-1	CASSSGQANSYNEQFF
TRBV5-1	TRBJ1-6	CASSLGASGGRDSPLHF
TRBV28	TRBJ1-1	CASSLWTGKTTEAFF
TRBV11-2	TRBJ2-7	CASSSSQGRTYEQYF
TRBV28	TRBJ2-3	CASNTGADTQYF
TRBV9	TRBJ2-7	CASSVGTGIHEQYF
TRBV6-6	TRBJ2-3	CASSPSGLTNTDTQYF
TRBV9	TRBJ1-2	CASSVARDRANYGYTF
TRBV7-9	TRBJ2-7	CSSSLIQGREQYF
TRBV20-1	TRBJ1-2	CSASPDYGYTF
TRBV2	-	CASSEVNEQYF
TRBV4-2	TRBJ1-3	CASSQDVGGGGLGNTIYF
TRBV7-3	TRBJ2-2	CASSFYRGELFF
TRBV9	TRBJ2-3	CASSVGGTDTQYF
TRBV18	TRBJ1-6	CASSPDTSSYNSPLHF
TRBV19	TRBJ2-2	CASSTGDPGELFF
TRBV5-1	TRBJ1-1	CASSFAPGNTEAFF
TRBV11-2	TRBJ1-3	CASSLHAGSGNTIYF
TRBV7-9	TRBJ1-1	CASSSIQAFSTEAFF
TRBV2	TRBJ2-7	CASSGTGGPWQYF
TRBV19	TRBJ2-6	CASTAAISGANVLTF
TRBV10-2	TRBJ2-1	CASSTSGSIRGQFF
TRBV7-9	TRBJ2-5	CASSKGPAGETQYF